The 27 T cell receptor beta chains reported below all come from one sample, sequenced in a study of blood T cells in healthy people across ages. Using a J-beta primer mix together with a sample-barcoded 5' primer, a second PCR was run for roughly 6 to 12 cycles. TCRdb passed the 5' RACE reads through MiXCR, listing each CDR3 protein once. The sample shows roughly 2 million distinct CDR3 sequences, around 50% of them seen only once. Source material: blood. The receptors derive from a middle-aged woman in good health.

The genes are TRBV20-1 and TRBJ2-4, with D tentatively TRBD1 or TRBD2 (5 bases each). Germline V gene sequence: CDR1 DFQATT, CDR2 SNEGSKA (reference sequence). This CDR3 is built from 14 residues. With 6 bases removed from V and 13 bases from J, the gap between germline ends came to 25 bases. The CDR3 loop is CSALGPTTLGGQYF. Written as DNA, the CDR3 is TGCAGTGCCTTGGGACCAACAACGCTCGGCGGGCAGTACTTC.

The chain carries TRBV18 and TRBJ2-3; 8 bases map to TRBD1. Germline V CDR1 and CDR2: KGHSH, LQKENI. This CDR3 region has 16 residues. The V and J ends lost 0 bases and 5 bases, in that order; junction bases with no gene match: 7. The CDR3 reads CASSPPAGGGKDTQYF. The CDR3 DNA is TGTGCCAGCTCACCACCGGCAGGGGGCGGGAAAGATACGCAGTATTTT.

This clonotype was counted once. This may come from a read error, since a much larger clone is one base off. The chain couples TRBV5-1 to TRBJ2-1; 7 positions match TRBD1. This CDR3 has 15 residues. In germline, CDR1 is SGHRS, CDR2 YFSETQ. V gave up 4 bases and J gave up 8 bases; unmatched junction bases: 12. CDR3 sequence reads: CASSRRGRDRDEQFF. The CDR3 bases are TGCGCCAGCAGCCGTCGGGGCCGCGACAGGGATGAGCAGTTCTTC.

V and J are TRBV20-1 and TRBJ2-1, with D perhaps TRBD1 or TRBD2 (6 bases each). This CDR3 region has 11 residues. Trimming stripped 5 bases from V and 15 bases from J, with 17 bases between. Germline values: CDR1 DFQATT, CDR2 SNEGSKA (reference sequence). The CDR3 DNA reads TGCAGTGCTGGGGGGCTTGGGCCTCTGTTCTTC. Translation: CSAGGLGPLFF.

V gene TRBV28 combines with J gene TRBJ2-3; 7 bases are shared with TRBD2. Per germline, CDR1 MDHEN and CDR2 SYDVKM. CDR3 length equals 14 residues. V shed 6 bases and J 7 bases; nucleotides not matched to a gene: 10. DNA for the CDR3: TGTGCCAGCAGACCCGGGGGGTTTGGGAATACGCAGTATTTT. Amino acid sequence: CASRPGGFGNTQYF.

This chain joins TRBV20-1 and TRBJ2-5; perhaps D is TRBD1 or TRBD2 (6 bases each). Germline CDR1 DFQATT, CDR2 SNEGSKA (reference sequence). V lost 2 bases and J lost 9, with 16 bases in between. The CDR3 covers 13 residues. DNA for the CDR3: TGCAGTGCTAGAACCCAGGGGCCGGGGGCCCAGTACTTC. It codes for CSARTQGPGAQYF.

This clonotype was observed once. The rearrangement links TRBV12-3 or TRBV12-4 to TRBJ1-2; 8 bases fit TRBD1. V gave up 7 bases and J gave up 6 bases; unmatched junction bases: 10. CDR3 length equals 14 residues. The DNA for the CDR3 is TGTGCCAGCAATTATCAGGGGGCCAACCATGGCTACACCTTC. Translation gives CASNYQGANHGYTF.

The chain joins TRBV4-3 to TRBJ1-2; TRBD1 matches at 9 bases. The V and J ends lost 0 bases and 4 bases, in that order; junction bases with no gene match: 6. The germline V gene has CDR1 LGHNA and CDR2 YSLEER. CDR3 size: 16 residues. This CDR3 is CASSQDLGQGPYGYTF. As DNA, the CDR3 is TGCGCCAGCAGCCAAGACCTCGGACAGGGGCCCTATGGCTACACCTTC.

Worth noting for this clonotype: A much bigger clone sits one base away, suggesting this may be a read error. The V gene is TRBV2, the J gene TRBJ2-1; TRBD2 agrees at 7 bases. The germline CDR1 and CDR2 sequences are SNHLY and FYNNEI. The CDR3 is 14 residues long. Trimming took 8 bases from V and 7 from J; bases not matched to a gene: 11. CDR3 in amino acids: CASAQRAGRNEQFF. In DNA, the CDR3 is TGTGCCAGCGCACAACGAGCGGGGAGAAATGAGCAGTTCTTC.

With respect to this clonotype: Mismatch with germline at one junction end may stem from a read error. The chain employs TRBV2 and TRBJ2-3; weak D call: TRBD2 (6 bases). Looked up from germline, CDR1 is SNHLY and CDR2 is FYNNEI. This CDR3 has 15 amino acids. The CDR3 spells CTSSVETSSTDTQYF. DNA of the CDR3: TGTACCAGCAGTGTAGAGACTAGTTCCACAGATACGCAGTATTTT.

Comments on this clonotype: A read error may account for a junction end that differs from germline. This chain links TRBV7-2 with TRBJ2-5; 12 nucleotides align to TRBD2. The CDR3 extends over 16 amino acids. Germline V gene data show CDR1 as SGHTA and CDR2 as FQGNSA. This CDR3 is CAISTGTSGWAETQYF. The CDR3 DNA reads as TGTGCCATCAGCACAGGGACTAGCGGGTGGGCGGAGACCCAGTACTTC.

This clonotype came up a few times. The chain couples TRBV12-3 or TRBV12-4 to TRBJ2-7, with 8 bases identical to TRBD1. The CDR3 extends over 14 amino acids. V shed 6 bases, J shed 5 bases, and the junction held 9 bases outside the gene matches. DNA for the CDR3: TGTGCCAGCAGAAAGACAGGGGTGATCAACGAGCAGTACTTC. The encoded protein is CASRKTGVINEQYF.

This clonotype showed up just a few times. The chain uses TRBV7-6 and TRBJ1-1; tentative D call: TRBD1 (6 bases). Germline CDR1 reads SGHVS; CDR2 reads FNYEAQ. This CDR3 comprises 15 residues. V was cut by 5 bases and J by 3 bases, with 16 bases left in between. In nucleotides, the CDR3 is TGTGCCAGCAGCGTAGGGACGGAGGGGGACACTGAAGCTTTCTTT. It specifies CASSVGTEGDTEAFF.

Regarding this clonotype: At one boundary the junction diverges from the germline segment, which might be a read error. J is TRBJ2-7 and V is TRBV27; D is possibly TRBD1 (5 bases). The closer fit of TRBJ2-5 to the DNA end suggests the J call may be wrong. This CDR3 has 20 residues. CDR1 and CDR2 (germline): MNHEY, SMNVEV (reference sequence). CDR3 protein: CASSISGPWGRSSRHGTQYF. The CDR3 coding sequence is TGTGCCAGCAGTATATCAGGGCCGTGGGGCCGGTCGAGTCGGCATGGGACCCAGTACTTC.

The chain combines TRBV28 with TRBJ2-5, with 12 bases identical to TRBD2. The V and J ends lost 7 bases and 2 bases, in that order; junction bases with no gene match: 8. Germline-derived CDR1 and CDR2 are MDHEN and SYDVKM. This CDR3 region has 16 residues. The CDR3 nucleotides are TGTGCCAGCACCCCCGGACTAGCGGGGTTTCAAGAGACCCAGTACTTC. Translating it yields CASTPGLAGFQETQYF.

The chain carries TRBV5-1 and TRBJ2-7; the match to TRBD1 covers 10 bases. The CDR3 sequence is 15 residues long. Losses at the gene ends were 4 bases for V and 3 bases for J; bases not matched to a gene: 7. CDR1 is SGHRS, CDR2 YFSETQ, per germline. CDR3 DNA: TGCGCCAGCAGCGCCCGGGACAGGGGAGGCTACGAGCAGTACTTC. This codes for CASSARDRGGYEQYF.

V usage is TRBV2 and J usage is TRBJ1-4, with 9 bases that match TRBD1. The V gene's germline CDR1 is SNHLY and CDR2 FYNNEI. The CDR3 has 15 residues. V shed 8 bases and J 3 bases; nucleotides not matched to a gene: 7. The CDR3 here is CASGRQGVSNEKLFF. The CDR3 DNA sequence: TGTGCCAGCGGGAGACAGGGGGTCTCTAATGAAAAACTGTTTTTT.

V is TRBV7-2 and J is TRBJ2-7; 9 bases map to TRBD1. Germline trimming cut 5 bases from V and 4 bases from J; bases unmatched to any gene: 12. The CDR3 sequence is 16 residues long. Germline V lookup: CDR1 SGHTA, CDR2 FQGNSA. The CDR3 DNA reads TGTGCCAGCAGCCCACGGACCCTGGACAGGGGATACGAGCAGTACTTC. Translated, it gives CASSPRTLDRGYEQYF.

In its sample, this clonotype was seen a few times. The genes are TRBV10-3 and TRBJ1-1; 10 bases match TRBD1. CDR1 is ENHRY and CDR2 is SYGVKD in the germline V gene. CDR3 length equals 15 residues. Germline trimming cut 3 bases from V and 6 bases from J; bases unmatched to any gene: 7. The CDR3 reads CAISEGTGVGSEAFF. The CDR3 nucleotides are TGTGCCATCAGTGAAGGGACAGGGGTTGGGTCTGAAGCTTTCTTT.

The chain recombines TRBV20-1 with TRBJ1-2; maybe TRBD1 (6 bases). The CDR3 covers 12 residues. In germline, CDR1 is DFQATT, CDR2 SNEGSKA (reference sequence). Written as DNA, the CDR3 is TGCACCATTGGACAGCGCGACTATGGCTACACCTTC. Translated, it gives CTIGQRDYGYTF.

As regards this clonotype: Sequence at one end of the junction differs from germline and may be a read error. The rearrangement uses TRBV6-5 and TRBJ2-7; TRBD1 might be the D (6 bases). Germline loops: CDR1 MNHEY, CDR2 SVGAGI. This CDR3 has 14 residues. CDR3 DNA: TGTGCCTGCAGTTACTCACAGGGTTCGGGGGAGCAGTACTTC. Protein sequence: CACSYSQGSGEQYF.

The gene calls are TRBV20-1 and TRBJ2-4, with a tentative D call TRBD2 (7 bases). Germline V gene data show CDR1 as DFQATT and CDR2 as SNEGSKA (reference sequence). Trimming cost V 3 bases and J 9 bases, with 15 bases left between them. This CDR3 region has 13 residues. Here the CDR3 reads CSASHLGGVIQYF. The CDR3, as DNA: TGCAGTGCTAGCCACCTAGGGGGGGTCATTCAGTACTTC.

This sequence joins TRBV25-1 and TRBJ1-6; D is possibly TRBD1 (5 bases). The ends were cut back, 2 bases at V and 8 bases at J, with 19 bases in the middle. CDR1 MGHDK and CDR2 SYGVNS come from the germline V gene. The CDR3 length is 17 residues. The CDR3: CASSETRTVLGDSPLHF. The CDR3 bases are TGTGCCAGCAGTGAAACCCGGACTGTCCTGGGGGATTCACCCCTCCACTTT.

The chain carries TRBV6-6 and TRBJ2-1; 8 bases align to TRBD2. The V gene end was trimmed by 7 bases and the J gene end by 2 bases; junction bases not matched to a gene: 10. Per germline, CDR1 MNHNY and CDR2 SVGAGI (reference sequence). The CDR3 covers 16 residues. In DNA, the CDR3 is TGTGCCAGCAAGACGACTAGCGCTAGCCCCTACAATGAGCAGTTCTTC. It is translated as CASKTTSASPYNEQFF.

A word on this clonotype: Germline is not matched at one junction end, which may reflect a read error. V usage is TRBV20-1 and J usage is TRBJ2-1; 7 nucleotides line up with TRBD1. The CDR3 is 14 amino acids. Germline CDR1 reads DFQATT; CDR2 reads SNEGSKA (reference sequence). The CDR3 loop is CSADDRALYNEQFF. As DNA, the CDR3 is TGCAGTGCCGATGACAGGGCCCTGTACAACGAGCAGTTCTTC.

The genes are TRBV2 and TRBJ2-3; D remains ambiguous. The ends were cut back, 8 bases at V and 6 bases at J, with 12 bases in the middle. The germline V gene has CDR1 SNHLY and CDR2 FYNNEI. This CDR3 contains 12 residues. Written as DNA, the CDR3 is TGTGCCAGCGGGCCTCTTTTGGATACGCAGTATTTT. This translates into CASGPLLDTQYF.

This clonotype was observed a handful of times. The chain links TRBV27 to TRBJ1-6; D unresolved. Germline V gene lookup returns CDR1 MNHEY and CDR2 SMNVEV (reference sequence). V lost 3 bases to trimming and J lost 10 bases, with 16 bases between them. CDR3 size: 15 residues. The CDR3 region has the DNA TGTGCCAGCAGTTTTAAAAACGGCAGATCCTCACCCCTCCACTTT. Translating it yields CASSFKNGRSSPLHF.